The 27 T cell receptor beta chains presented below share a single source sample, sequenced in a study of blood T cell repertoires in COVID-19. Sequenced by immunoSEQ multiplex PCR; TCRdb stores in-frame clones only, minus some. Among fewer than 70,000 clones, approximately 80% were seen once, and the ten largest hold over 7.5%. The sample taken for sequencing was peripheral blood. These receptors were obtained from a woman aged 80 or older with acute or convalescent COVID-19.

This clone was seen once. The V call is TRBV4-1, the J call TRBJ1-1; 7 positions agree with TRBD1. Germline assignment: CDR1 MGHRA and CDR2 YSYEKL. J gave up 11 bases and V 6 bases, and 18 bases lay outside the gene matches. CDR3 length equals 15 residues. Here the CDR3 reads CASSVPGQIEHGAFF. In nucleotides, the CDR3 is TGCGCCAGCAGTGTCCCGGGACAGATTGAACATGGGGCTTTCTTT.

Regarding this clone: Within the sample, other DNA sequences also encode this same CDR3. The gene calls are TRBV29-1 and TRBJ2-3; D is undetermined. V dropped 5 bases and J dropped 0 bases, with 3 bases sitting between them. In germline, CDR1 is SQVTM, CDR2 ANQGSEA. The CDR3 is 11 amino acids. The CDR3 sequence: CSVLSTDTQYF. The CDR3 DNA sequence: TGCAGCGTTCTCAGCACAGATACGCAGTATTTT.

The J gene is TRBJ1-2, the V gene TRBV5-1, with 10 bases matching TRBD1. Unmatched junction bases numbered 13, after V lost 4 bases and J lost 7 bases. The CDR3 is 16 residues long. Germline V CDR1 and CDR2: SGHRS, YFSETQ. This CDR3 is CASSPTTGTGAGGYTF. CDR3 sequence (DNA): TGCGCCAGCAGCCCCACCACCGGGACAGGGGCGGGTGGCTACACCTTC.

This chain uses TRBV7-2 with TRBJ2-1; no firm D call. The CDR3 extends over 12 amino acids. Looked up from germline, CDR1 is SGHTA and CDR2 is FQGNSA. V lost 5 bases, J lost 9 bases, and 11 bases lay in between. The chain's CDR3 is CASSPVFLEQFF. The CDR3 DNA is TGTGCCAGCAGCCCCGTTTTTCTTGAGCAGTTCTTC.

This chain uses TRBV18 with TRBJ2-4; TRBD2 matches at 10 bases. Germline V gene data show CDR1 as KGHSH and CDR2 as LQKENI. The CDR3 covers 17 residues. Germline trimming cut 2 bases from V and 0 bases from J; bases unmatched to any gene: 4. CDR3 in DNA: TGTGCCAGCTCACCAACTAGCGGGGATCCAGCCAAAAACATTCAGTACTTC. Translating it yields CASSPTSGDPAKNIQYF.

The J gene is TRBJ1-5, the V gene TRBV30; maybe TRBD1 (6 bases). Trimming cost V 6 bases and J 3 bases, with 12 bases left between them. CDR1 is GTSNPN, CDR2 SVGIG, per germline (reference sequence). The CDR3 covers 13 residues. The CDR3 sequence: CACSQGSNQPQHF. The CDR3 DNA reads TGTGCCTGTTCACAGGGATCCAATCAGCCCCAGCATTTT.

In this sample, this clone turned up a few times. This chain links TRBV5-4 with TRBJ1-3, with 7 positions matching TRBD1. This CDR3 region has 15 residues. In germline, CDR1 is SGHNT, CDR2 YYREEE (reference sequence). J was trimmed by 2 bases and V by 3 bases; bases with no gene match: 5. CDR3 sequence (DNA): TGTGCCAGCAGCTCGACAGGGAGTACTGGAAACACCATATATTTT. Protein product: CASSSTGSTGNTIYF. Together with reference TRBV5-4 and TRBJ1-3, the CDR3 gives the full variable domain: ETGVTQSPTHLIKTRGQQVTLRCSSQSGHNTVSWYQQALGQGPQFIFQYYREEENGRGNFPPRFSGLQFPNYSSELNVNALELDDSALYLCASSSTGSTGNTIYFGEGSWLTVV.

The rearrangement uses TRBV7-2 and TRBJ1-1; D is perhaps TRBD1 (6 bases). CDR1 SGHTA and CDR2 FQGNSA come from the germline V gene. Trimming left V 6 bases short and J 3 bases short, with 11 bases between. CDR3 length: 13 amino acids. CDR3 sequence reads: CASRPTGYTEAFF. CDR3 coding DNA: TGTGCCAGCAGACCTACAGGGTACACTGAAGCTTTCTTT.

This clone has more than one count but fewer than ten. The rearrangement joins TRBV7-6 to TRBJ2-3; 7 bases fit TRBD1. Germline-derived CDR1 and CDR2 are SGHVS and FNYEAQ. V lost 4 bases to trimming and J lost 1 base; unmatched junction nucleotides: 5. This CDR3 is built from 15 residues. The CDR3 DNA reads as TGTGCCAGCAGCTCCCGAAGGGGGCGCACAGATACGCAGTATTTT. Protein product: CASSSRRGRTDTQYF.

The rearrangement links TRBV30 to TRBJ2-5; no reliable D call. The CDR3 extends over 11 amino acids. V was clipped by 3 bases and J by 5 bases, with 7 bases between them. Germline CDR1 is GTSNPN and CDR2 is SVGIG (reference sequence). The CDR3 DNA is TGTGCCTGGAGAGTCGGGGAGACCCAGTACTTC. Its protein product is CAWRVGETQYF.

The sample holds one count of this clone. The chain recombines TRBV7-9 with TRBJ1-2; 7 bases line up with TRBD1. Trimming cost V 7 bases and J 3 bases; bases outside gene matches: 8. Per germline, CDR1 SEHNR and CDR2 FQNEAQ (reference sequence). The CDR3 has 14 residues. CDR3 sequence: CASILGGSDYGYTF. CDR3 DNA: TGTGCCAGCATCCTAGGGGGCAGTGACTATGGCTACACCTTC. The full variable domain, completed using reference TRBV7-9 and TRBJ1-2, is DTGVSQNPRHKITKRGQNVTFRCDPISEHNRLYWYRQTLGQGPEFLTYFQNEAQLEKSRLLSDRFSAERPKGSFSTLEIQRTEQGDSAMYLCASILGGSDYGYTFGSGTRLTVV.

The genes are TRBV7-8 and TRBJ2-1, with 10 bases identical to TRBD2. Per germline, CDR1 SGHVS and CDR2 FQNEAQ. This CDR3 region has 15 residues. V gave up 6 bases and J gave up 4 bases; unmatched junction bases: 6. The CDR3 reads CASRTSGGAYNEQFF. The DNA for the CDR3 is TGTGCCAGCAGAACCAGCGGGGGGGCTTACAATGAGCAGTTCTTC.

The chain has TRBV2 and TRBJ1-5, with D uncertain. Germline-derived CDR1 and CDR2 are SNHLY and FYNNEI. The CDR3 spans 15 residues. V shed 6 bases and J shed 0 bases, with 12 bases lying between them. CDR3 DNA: TGTGCCAGCAGCGTCACAGAGAATAGCAATCAGCCCCAGCATTTT. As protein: CASSVTENSNQPQHF.

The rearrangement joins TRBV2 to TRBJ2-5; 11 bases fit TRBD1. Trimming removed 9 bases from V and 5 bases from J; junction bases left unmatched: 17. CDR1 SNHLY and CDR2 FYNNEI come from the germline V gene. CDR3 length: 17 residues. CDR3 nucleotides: TGTGCCAGGAATCCAGGTCGGGACAGGGGGTCACTGGAGACCCAGTACTTC. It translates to CARNPGRDRGSLETQYF.

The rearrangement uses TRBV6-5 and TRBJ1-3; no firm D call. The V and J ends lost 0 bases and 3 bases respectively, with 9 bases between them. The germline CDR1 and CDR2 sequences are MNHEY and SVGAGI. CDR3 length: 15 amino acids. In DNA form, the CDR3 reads TGTGCCAGCAGTTACTCAGGGAGGCATGGAAACACCATATATTTT. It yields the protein CASSYSGRHGNTIYF.

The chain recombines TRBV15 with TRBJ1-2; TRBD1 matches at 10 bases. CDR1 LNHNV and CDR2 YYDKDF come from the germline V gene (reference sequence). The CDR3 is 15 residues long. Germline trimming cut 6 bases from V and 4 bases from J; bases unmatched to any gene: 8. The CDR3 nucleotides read TGTGCCACCAGATTACGGACAGGGGGTGTCTATGGCTACACCTTC. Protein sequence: CATRLRTGGVYGYTF.

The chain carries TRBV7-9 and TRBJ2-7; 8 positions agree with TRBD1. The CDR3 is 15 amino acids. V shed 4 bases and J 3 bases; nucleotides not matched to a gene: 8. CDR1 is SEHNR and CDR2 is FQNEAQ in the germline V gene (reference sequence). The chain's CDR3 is CASSSSGTGLYEQYF. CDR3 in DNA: TGTGCCAGCAGCTCCTCCGGGACAGGACTCTACGAGCAGTACTTC.

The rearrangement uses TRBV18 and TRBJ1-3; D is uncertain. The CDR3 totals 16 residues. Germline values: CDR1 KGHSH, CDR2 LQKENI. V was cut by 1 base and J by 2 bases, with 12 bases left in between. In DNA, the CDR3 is TGTGCCAGCTCACCACAGCGGCAGCAGACTGGAAACACCATATATTTT. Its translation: CASSPQRQQTGNTIYF.

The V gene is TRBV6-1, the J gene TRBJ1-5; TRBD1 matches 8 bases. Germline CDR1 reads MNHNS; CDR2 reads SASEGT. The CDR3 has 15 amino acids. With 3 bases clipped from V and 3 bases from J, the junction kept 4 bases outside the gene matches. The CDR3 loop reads CASSDNRGANQPQHF. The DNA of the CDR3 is TGTGCCAGCAGTGACAACAGGGGGGCCAATCAGCCCCAGCATTTT.

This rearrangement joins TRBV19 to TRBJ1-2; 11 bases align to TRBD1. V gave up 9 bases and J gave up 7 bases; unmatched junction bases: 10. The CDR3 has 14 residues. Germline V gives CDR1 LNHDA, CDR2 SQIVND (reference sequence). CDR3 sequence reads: CASRSGTGGFGYTF. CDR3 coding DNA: TGTGCCAGCCGGTCCGGGACAGGGGGATTTGGCTACACCTTC.

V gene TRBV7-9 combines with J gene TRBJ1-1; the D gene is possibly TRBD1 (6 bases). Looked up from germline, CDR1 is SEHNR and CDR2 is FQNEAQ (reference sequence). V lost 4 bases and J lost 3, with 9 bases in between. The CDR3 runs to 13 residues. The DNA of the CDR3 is TGTGCCAGCAGCTCCCAGGGGTACACTGAAGCTTTCTTT. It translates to CASSSQGYTEAFF.

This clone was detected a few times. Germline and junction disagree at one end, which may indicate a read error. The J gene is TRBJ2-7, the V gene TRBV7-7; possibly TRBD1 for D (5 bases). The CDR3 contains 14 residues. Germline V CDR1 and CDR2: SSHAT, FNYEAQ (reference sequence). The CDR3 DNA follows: TGTGCTAGCAGCTTAGCACAGGAATCCTCCGAGCAGTACTTC. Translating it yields CASSLAQESSEQYF. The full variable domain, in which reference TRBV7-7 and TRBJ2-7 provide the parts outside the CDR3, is GAGVSQSPRYKVTKRGQDVTLRCDPISSHATLYWYQQALGQGPEFLTYFNYEAQPDKSGLPSDRFSAERPEGSISTLTIQRTEQRDSAMYRCASSLAQESSEQYFGPGTRLTVT.

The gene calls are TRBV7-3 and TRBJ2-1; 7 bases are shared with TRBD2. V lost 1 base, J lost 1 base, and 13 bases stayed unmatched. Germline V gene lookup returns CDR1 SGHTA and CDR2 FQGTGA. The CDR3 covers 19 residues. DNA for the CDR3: TGTGCCAGCAGCTTAAGCGGGGGAGGCGCCAGGGTGTCCTACAATGAGCAGTTCTTC. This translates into CASSLSGGGARVSYNEQFF.

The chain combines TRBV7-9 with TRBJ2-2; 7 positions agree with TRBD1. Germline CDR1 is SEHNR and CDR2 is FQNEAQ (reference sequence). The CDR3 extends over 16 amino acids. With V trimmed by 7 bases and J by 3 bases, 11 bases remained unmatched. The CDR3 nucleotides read TGTGCCAGCACCACAGGGGTTTTGTCCGACACCGGGGAGCTGTTTTTT. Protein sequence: CASTTGVLSDTGELFF.

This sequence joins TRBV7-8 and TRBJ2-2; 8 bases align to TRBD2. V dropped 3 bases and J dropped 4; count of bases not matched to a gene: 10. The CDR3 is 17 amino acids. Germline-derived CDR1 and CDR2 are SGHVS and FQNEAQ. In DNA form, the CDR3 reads TGTGCCAGCAGCTTGCTATCTCGCGGGGGGTTCACCGGGGAGCTGTTTTTT. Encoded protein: CASSLLSRGGFTGELFF.

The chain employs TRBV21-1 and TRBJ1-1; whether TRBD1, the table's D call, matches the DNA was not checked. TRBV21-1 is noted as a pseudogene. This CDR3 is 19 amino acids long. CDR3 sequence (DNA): TGTGCCACCAATAAGAAAATGACAGGGAACTACTCTTTGAACACTGAAGCTTTCTTT. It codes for CATNKKMTGNYSLNTEAFF.

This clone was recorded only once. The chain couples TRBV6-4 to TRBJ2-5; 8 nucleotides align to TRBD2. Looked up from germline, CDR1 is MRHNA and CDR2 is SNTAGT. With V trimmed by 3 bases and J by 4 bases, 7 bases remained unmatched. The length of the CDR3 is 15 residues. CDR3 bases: TGTGCCAGCAGTGAAAACGGGGGGGCCCCAGAGACCCAGTACTTC. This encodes CASSENGGAPETQYF.